These 19 T cell receptor beta chains share one sample of origin, sequenced in a study of CD8+CD57+ T cells in acquired aplastic anemia. Profiling of TCR beta VDJ combinations and CDR3 sequences used genomic DNA as template. TCRdb recomputed calls from the reads with MiXCR, one row per CDR3 protein. The sample records about 160,000 distinct CDR3 sequences, roughly 48% being singletons. In patients chosen for sequencing, flow cytometry had shown CD8+CD57+ cell expansion. The sample was sorted CD4+, CD8+, or CD8+CD57+ T cells (not recorded which) from PBMCs. These receptors came from a human donor with aplastic anemia.

The rearrangement links TRBV15 to TRBJ1-6, with D uncertain. CDR3 length equals 15 residues. The V gene's germline CDR1 is LNHNV and CDR2 YYDKDF (reference sequence). V lost 0 bases and J lost 7, with 10 bases in between. The chain's CDR3 is CATSRDSLANSPLHF. The CDR3 bases are TGTGCCACCAGCAGAGATAGTCTGGCAAATTCACCCCTCCACTTT.

This clonotype was observed at least ten times. The CDR3 DNA reads TGCGCCAGCAGGCTAAGTACCGGCTACGAGCAGTACTTC. As protein: CASRLSTGYEQYF. This chain joins TRBV5-1 and TRBJ2-7; no clear D. This CDR3 is 13 amino acids long. In germline, CDR1 is SGHRS, CDR2 YFSETQ. V was pared by 5 bases and J by 3 bases, with 12 bases between.

This clonotype occurred many times. The chain employs TRBV4-3 and TRBJ1-2; 10 positions match TRBD1. The CDR3 extends over 16 amino acids. CDR1 and CDR2 from the germline V gene are LGHNA and YSLEER. J was trimmed by 4 bases and V by 3 bases; bases with no gene match: 8. CDR3 region: CASSQDWDRGSYGYTF. CDR3 sequence (DNA): TGCGCCAGCAGCCAGGACTGGGACAGGGGAAGCTATGGCTACACCTTC.

This clonotype showed up just once. The chain employs TRBV2 and TRBJ2-6, with unresolved D. The CDR3 loop spans 14 amino acids. The V and J ends lost 6 bases and 0 bases respectively, with 6 bases between them. Germline loops: CDR1 SNHLY, CDR2 FYNNEI. CDR3 sequence reads: CASRDNSGANVLTF. CDR3 bases: TGTGCCAGCAGGGATAACTCTGGGGCCAACGTCCTGACTTTC.

This clonotype occurred many times. This chain joins TRBV20-1 and TRBJ2-1, with 7 nucleotides matching TRBD2. Unmatched junction bases numbered 4, after V lost 0 bases and J lost 8 bases. This CDR3 comprises 13 residues. Germline loops: CDR1 DFQATT, CDR2 SNEGSKA (reference sequence). The CDR3: CSARERGLDEQFF. The DNA for the CDR3 is TGCAGTGCTAGAGAGCGGGGGTTAGATGAGCAGTTCTTC.

There are many counts of this clonotype. DNA of the CDR3: TGTGCCAGCAGTTTACCCGGTAGCCGGTGGTTCTTC. Translated, it gives CASSLPGSRWFF. V usage is TRBV12-3 or TRBV12-4 and J usage is TRBJ2-1; D gene unclear. The ends were cut back, 2 bases at V and 15 bases at J, with 14 bases in the middle. There are 12 residues in the CDR3.

V gene TRBV9 combines with J gene TRBJ2-3; a weak D match, TRBD2 (6 bases). Looked up from germline, CDR1 is SGDLS and CDR2 is YYNGEE. The CDR3 contains 15 residues. Trimming shortened V by 4 bases and J by 1 base, and 13 bases separated the two germline ends. In nucleotides, the CDR3 is TGTGCCAGCAGCACGCGGGACTGGCGCACAGATACGCAGTATTTT. Protein product: CASSTRDWRTDTQYF. Supplemented by reference TRBV9 and TRBJ2-3, the full variable domain reads DSGVTQTPKHLITATGQRVTLRCSPRSGDLSVYWYQQSLDQGLQFLIQYYNGEERAKGNILERFSAQQFPDLHSELNLSSLELGDSALYFCASSTRDWRTDTQYFGPGTRLTVL.

This clonotype was detected ten times or more. This chain links TRBV12-5 with TRBJ2-1; TRBD2 might be the D (6 bases). Trimming took off 3 bases at V and 3 bases at J, with 9 bases between the two ends. The CDR3 sequence is 14 residues long. In germline, CDR1 is LGHNT, CDR2 FRNRAP. CDR3 amino acids: CASGFGGDYNEQFF. CDR3 sequence (DNA): TGTGCTAGTGGTTTCGGCGGGGACTACAATGAGCAGTTCTTC.

The sample holds many counts of this clonotype. The chain links TRBV2 to TRBJ1-1; no reliable D call. Looked up from germline, CDR1 is SNHLY and CDR2 is FYNNEI. This CDR3 comprises 13 residues. V gave up 1 base and J gave up 1 base, with 4 bases separating them. CDR3 nucleotide sequence: TGTGCCAGCAGTGAAGGGTGGAACACTGAAGCTTTCTTT. Its translation: CASSEGWNTEAFF. Complete variable domain (other parts from reference TRBV2 and TRBJ1-1): EPEVTQTPSHQVTQMGQEVILRCVPISNHLYFYWYRQILGQKVEFLVSFYNNEISEKSEIFDDQFSVERPDGSNFTLKIRSTKLEDSAMYFCASSEGWNTEAFFGQGTRLTVV.

CDR3 in amino acids: CSATTPQGYGYTF. CDR3 bases: TGCAGTGCTACGACACCTCAAGGATATGGCTACACCTTC. V gene TRBV20-1 combines with J gene TRBJ1-2; D not resolved. The CDR3 has 13 amino acids. The germline V gene encodes CDR1 DFQATT and CDR2 SNEGSKA (reference sequence). Trimming stripped 4 bases from V and 5 bases from J, with 14 bases between.

Details on this clonotype: The conserved phenylalanine or tryptophan normally closing the CDR3 is absent here, so this likely arose from a read error. It is unclear where the CDR3 begins or ends on the DNA, so no DNA is shown, and the CDR3 is as TCRdb lists it. V gene TRBV6-1 combines with J gene TRBJ2-7; the DNA was not compared with TRBD1, the D call given in the table. Germline V CDR1 and CDR2: MNHNS, SASEGT. The CDR3 totals 15 residues, both ends included. The CDR3 region is CASSEFDRASYEQHS.

This chain uses TRBV6-1 with TRBJ2-7; 8 nucleotides align to TRBD2. Germline CDR1 is MNHNS and CDR2 is SASEGT. The CDR3 covers 15 residues. The trim removed 3 bases at V and 3 bases at J, leaving 7 bases unmatched. CDR3 sequence: CASSDFSGAGYEQYF. The DNA for the CDR3 is TGTGCCAGCAGTGACTTTAGCGGGGCGGGCTACGAGCAGTACTTC.

The chain links TRBV10-3 to TRBJ2-7, with D possibly matching TRBD1 (6 bases). The CDR3 loop spans 14 amino acids. The V end lost 5 bases, the J end lost 2 bases, and 13 bases lay between the germline ends. Germline assignment: CDR1 ENHRY and CDR2 SYGVKD. The CDR3 DNA sequence: TGTGCCATCAGTCGTTTTGGACAGACCTACGAGCAGTACTTC. This encodes CAISRFGQTYEQYF.

The V call is TRBV20-1, the J call TRBJ2-7; TRBD2 might be the D (6 bases). The germline gives CDR1 DFQATT, CDR2 SNEGSKA (reference sequence). The CDR3 totals 14 residues. Trimming stripped 3 bases from V and 5 bases from J, with 17 bases between. The CDR3 bases are TGCAGTGCTAGCTCCGCGGGGTTAGGCGACGAGCAGTACTTC. Translated: CSASSAGLGDEQYF.

This clonotype was picked up many times. This chain uses TRBV5-6 with TRBJ2-1, with 9 bases identical to TRBD2. After removal of 4 bases from V and 8 bases from J, the junction contained 10 bases not matched to a gene. Germline CDR1 reads SGHDT; CDR2 reads YYEEEE. The CDR3 loop spans 15 amino acids. The CDR3 DNA reads as TGTGCCAGCAGCCCTGGGTTAGCGGGAGTGGATGAGCAGTTCTTC. Translated: CASSPGLAGVDEQFF.

This clonotype was observed at least ten times. The DNA for the CDR3 is TGTGCCAGCGAAGGGGCAGGGGATGGCTACACCTTC. Translation gives CASEGAGDGYTF. The genes are TRBV2 and TRBJ1-2; D possibly corresponds to TRBD1 (6 bases). Trimming left V 8 bases short and J 6 bases short, with 13 bases between. Germline CDR1 SNHLY, CDR2 FYNNEI. The CDR3 contains 12 residues.

Notes on this clonotype: At one of its ends the junction is not consistent with the germline gene, which may arise from a read error. V and J are TRBV12-5 and TRBJ1-5, with no clear D. The CDR3 has 13 amino acids. Per the germline V gene, CDR1 is LGHNT and CDR2 is FRNRAP. The CDR3, as DNA: TGTGTTAGTGCCGGGCGGCGCAATCAGCCCCAGCATTTT. Translating it yields CVSAGRRNQPQHF.

Of note for this clonotype: The final CDR3 position lacks the conserved phenylalanine or tryptophan, pointing to a likely read error. The V call is TRBV29-1, the J call TRBJ2-7, with 11 bases that match TRBD2. J lost 2 bases, V lost 4 bases, and 10 bases had no gene match. This CDR3 is built from 16 residues. In germline, CDR1 is SQVTM, CDR2 ANQGSEA. The CDR3 DNA reads TGCAGCGTTGGAGGCCTGACTAGCGGGACCACCTACGAGCAGTACTCC. This encodes CSVGGLTSGTTYEQYS.

There are many counts of this clonotype. This CDR3 reads CASSFGGVYEQYF. In DNA, the CDR3 is TGTGCCAGCAGTTTTGGAGGGGTCTACGAGCAGTACTTC. The V call is TRBV12-3 or TRBV12-4, the J call TRBJ2-7; D is possibly TRBD2 (6 bases). The CDR3 runs 13 residues. The V and J ends lost 3 bases and 3 bases respectively, with 9 bases between them.